Sequencing of this TCR beta chain was carried out in a study of cytomegalovirus exposure and HLA in healthy donors (dated by TCRdb to about 2017). In terms of the full investigation: An earlier analysis of approximately 600 of the donors reported 250 to 300 Gb of sequence data and some 100 million unique TCR beta sequences from roughly 180 million T cells. A later analysis re-analyzed previously published TCR beta repertoires from about 600 donors and added high-resolution HLA genotyping to study TCR occurrence patterns. Every discovery cohort repertoire had been produced on one sequencing platform. The study was designed to test whether signatures of past pathogen exposure could be identified by cataloging public T cell receptors. An earlier analysis of 500 to 750 of the donors applied high-throughput TCR beta sequencing to assess whether each TCR beta V gene segment acted as functional or pseudogenic. Besides the first cohort of roughly 660 subjects, a separate validation cohort made up of roughly 120 different subjects was used. Class I and class II HLA loci were covered by the typing at four-digit resolution. Alongside the repertoire data, information on donor age, sex, ethnicity and CMV serostatus was compiled. A later genetic analysis took genome-wide SNP genotypes for about 60% of the roughly 670 donors and used that subset as a discovery cohort. Among the 398 genotyped donors, more than 70% belonged to the genetic ancestry cluster associated with self-reported Caucasian donors. Across approximately 400 genotyped donors of the cohort, an average of approximately 200,000 unique TCR beta nucleotide sequences per donor were sequenced, and roughly a sixth of those sequences were non-productive. To predict cytomegalovirus infection status, the study combined high-throughput TCR immunosequencing, statistical association of individual TCRs with disease status, and machine learning. The study profiled the T cell repertoires of hundreds of subjects by immunosequencing and related them to cytomegalovirus serostatus. In the later analysis, no new phenotypic data were used to find candidate immune exposures; instead, reliance was placed on TCR beta sequences and their occurrence across donors. Approximately 300 gigabases of sequencing data and about 92 million unique TCR sequences made up an early release that covered around 640 HLA-typed donors. Several DR-DQ haplotypes were treated as single units for association and clustering because of strong linkage in the cohort. Typing coverage differed by locus: A, B, C, DRB1 and DQB1 were typed in about 620-640 donors, DQA1 in roughly 510, DPA1 in roughly 590, and DPB1 in just under 480.

The germline V gene gives CDR1 as MNHEY and CDR2 as SVGAGI. There are 14 amino acids in the CDR3, from cysteine to phenylalanine inclusive. CDR3 DNA is the only sequence kept; it has 42 bases, read in frame from the first base. Between the V and J ends, shortened by 2 bases and 6 bases respectively, the junction contains 14 bases. Overall study outcomes, separate from this receptor: Because counts were too low, roughly 18 rarely observed V segments, including chromosome 9 orphons, were left out of the earlier analysis of about 620 of the donors. The study gave a list of roughly 150 TCR beta chains associated with cytomegalovirus. In a later analysis, several top co-occurrence clusters were reported to appear linked to parvovirus B19, influenza, CMV and Epstein-Barr virus. Compared with the 666-donor mean, donors in an Asian-associated ancestry cluster had fewer N-insertions in productive TCRs, according to a later genetic analysis. Cytomegalovirus status was reported to be diagnosed by the classifier with high specificity and sensitivity in both the original and validation cohorts. In vitro tests confirmed that a few of the cytomegalovirus-associated TCR beta chains recognize cytomegalovirus antigens. The 87-base-pair reads could not distinguish some IMGT-functional V segments, including TRBV6-2 and TRBV6-3, so those segments were excluded. Strong co-occurrence of HLA alleles, especially DR and DQ, made assigning TCR associations to individual alleles difficult. In a later analysis, most CMV-associated TCR beta chains were found to appear HLA-restricted, with HLA associations seemingly driven largely by CMV exposure. The only immune exposure information available for the cohort was CMV serostatus. Because HLA typing was missing for some donors at each locus, association tests included only the typed subset. Sequencing depth was assumed to be roughly uniform across donors in the presence/absence analyses, though that assumption may not hold. An association between a missense DCLRE1C variant and V-gene and J-gene trimming of TCR beta chains was found in a later genetic analysis and replicated in an independent cohort. A later analysis found that HLA-associated TCR beta chains were more clonally expanded and had lower generation probabilities than equally common non-associated chains. This cohort had only TCR beta chains sequenced, and the lack of alpha or paired-chain data limited which features could be detected. Correlated functional status among segregating V segments might reflect linkage disequilibrium, but an unknown experimental factor could not be ruled out. A cluster of highly shared sequence variants was judged likely to be a technical artifact of the sequencing pipeline. A later analysis found that TCR association rates varied across HLA loci, with DRB1 alleles showing the most associated TCRs and HLA-C alleles the fewest. Most TCR sequences were observed very rarely across donors, whereas some public TCRs were present in many individuals. A later analysis associated around 16,000 TCR beta sequences with specific HLA alleles at a false discovery rate of 0.05. A further reported finding was that TCR beta sequences accurately predicted the HLA-A and HLA-B alleles for most subjects in the first cohort. The authors suggested that the approach could potentially be generalized to other disease states and immunological phenotypes. Broadly in line with IMGT annotations, most TCR beta V segments showed up in productive rearrangements about 90% or about 30% of the time in an earlier analysis of approximately 600 of the donors.

The cohort comprised around 700 healthy bone marrow donors. At the time of sampling, all cohort members were nominally healthy, though unrecorded immune exposures were likely present. The donor tested CMV seronegative and was one of the 352 seronegative cohort members. A peripheral blood sample was collected from each donor, and TCR beta sequencing was performed on peripheral blood mononuclear cells. The Qiagen DNeasy Blood Extraction Kit was used to extract genomic DNA from the blood cell samples. The library was generated by the immunoSEQ multiplex PCR assay. The multiplex PCR relied on a mix of 60 forward primers for TCR Vbeta segments and 13 reverse primers for TCR Jbeta segments. Amplification of the CDR3 region of rearranged TCR beta genes was performed with a multiplex PCR assay on genomic DNA. Amplified TCR beta libraries were sequenced as 87-base-pair reads on the Illumina HiSeq System. The original methods were these. Across the 600 to 700 repertoires, a later analysis counted tens of millions of unique TCR beta chains, 9.5 million to 13 million of which were shared by at least two donors. A nearest-neighbor algorithm error-corrected the raw reads and collapsed the reads into unique sequences, merging closely related sequences to remove PCR and sequencing errors. CDR3 sequences were aligned to IMGT reference sequences to assign V, D and J gene segments. For a sequence to be retained, a match of at least six nucleotides was required to both a V gene segment and a J gene segment. Rearrangements were classified as productive when the CDR3 lacked stop codons and remained in frame with V and J, and all other rearrangements were classified as non-productive. Following IMGT convention, CDR3 was defined as the stretch from the second conserved V-encoded cysteine to the conserved J-encoded phenylalanine. In an earlier analysis of more than 550 of the donors, sequences lacking an unambiguous match to a single V gene segment were excluded. In an earlier analysis of some 590 of the donors, a V segment was called functional when productive rearrangements were above 56.7%, and segregating when the standard deviation between donors exceeded 5%. A statistical classification framework was developed to diagnose cytomegalovirus status using the catalog of TCR beta chain sequences. A later analysis assigned V and J genes by comparing TCR nucleotide sequences with IMGT/GENE-DB human TR gene sequences. Using the TCRdist pipeline, a later analysis assigned CDR3 sequences along with most-parsimonious VDJ recombination scenarios. A later analysis defined each TCR beta chain by its CDR3 amino acid sequence plus V-gene family, and excluded reads lacking a unique V-gene family. To address suspected cross-contamination and a sequencing artifact, a later analysis removed under 600 highly shared, low-generation-probability nucleotide sequences. In a later analysis, a clonal expansion index was calculated for each public chain from normalized within-repertoire ranks of inferred template counts. Generation probabilities in a later analysis came from a VDJ recombination model fitted to out-of-frame rearrangements, and those results were checked against IGoR. In a later analysis, hypergeometric tests were used to score TCR-TCR, TCR-HLA and TCR-CMV co-occurrence, with a repertoire-size bias correction applied to TCR pairs. To estimate false discovery rates, a later analysis permuted the HLA or CMV assignments 20 times. In a later analysis, co-occurring TCRs were grouped with DBSCAN, and TCRdist sequence similarity was added when clustering was performed within HLA-allele-positive subsets. Co-occurrence clustering excluded repertoires with fewer than 30,000 or more than 120,000 public chains, plus five with anomalous nucleotide sharing. Imported from immuneACCESS, the table was reduced by TCRdb to in-frame sequences with V and J called. These copies leave out some clones; in studies compared against another copy, an unresolved V gene accounts for under half, and the cause of the remainder is not known. The V and J calls and the clone size are those of that table, but D and trimming were determined from the DNA. This sample lists 140,000 or so clones; more than 70% were detected once. The ten top clones hold approximately 2% of the sample.

Points on this clone: Its antigen is currently not known. It has no much larger one-base neighbor in the sample; base qualities were not kept.

Sequencing was done on a sample of PBMCs. The chain uses TRBV6-5 and TRBJ2-7; matching of 6 bases hints at TRBD2 as the D gene. This sequence originates from a woman aged 40 to 50 in good health and CMV-seronegative. The CDR3: CASSYGGVVGEQYF. The nucleotide sequence is TGTGCCAGCAGTTACGGAGGGGTCGTGGGCGAGCAGTACTTC.